The source of this TCR beta chain is a study of glioma-infiltrating T cells after dendritic cell vaccination. Study-level results: Longer survival after dendritic cell vaccination followed higher pretreatment TIL content.

Germline CDR1 is SGDLS and CDR2 is YYNGEE. The CDR3 spans 13 residues. Trimming left V 3 bases short and J 4 bases short, with 10 bases between. Up to about 2 ug genomic DNA was used for TCRB CDR3 amplification. The data were produced by immunoSEQ multiplex PCR, yet TCRdb's version contains in-frame clones alone and is incomplete. Altogether 95,000 to 110,000 clones are present, 81% being singletons, with the ten largest covering approximately 12%. A remark on this clone: Its cognate antigen is unknown.

Sequenced here: blood, sampled before dendritic cell vaccination. The chain is built from TRBV9 and TRBJ1-2; the D is unclear. This clonotype originated in a human donor with glioblastoma. CDR3 amino acids: CASSDTASYGYTF. The CDR3 DNA reads TGTGCCAGCAGCGACACAGCAAGCTATGGCTACACCTTC.